Listed below are T cell receptor beta chains from one sample, sequenced in a study of cytomegalovirus exposure and HLA in healthy donors. Clones were sequenced by immunoSEQ multiplex PCR, and TCRdb holds only the in-frame ones, with some missing. The table records 130,000 or so clones, over 60% of them present only once. The sequenced material came from PBMCs. These receptors came from a woman in her sixties in good health and CMV-seronegative. Each CDR3 is given with its conserved first and last residue. Each record gives: V gene, clone size, D gene, J gene, CDR3 length, CDR3 protein, CDR3 DNA. A D gene is named only where the DNA matches it firmly. Clone size is stated in some rows and not others, as once, few, many or a class when expanded.

TRBV18	.	.	TRBJ1-2	13	CASNRGWNYGYTF	TGTGCCAGCAATAGGGGATGGAACTATGGCTACACCTTC
TRBV10-1	.	TRBD1	TRBJ1-1	13	CASSESRTGPAFF	TGCGCCAGCAGTGAGTCTAGGACAGGGCCAGCTTTCTTT
TRBV5-1	.	TRBD1	TRBJ2-7	14	CASSWRTGLDEQYF	TGCGCCAGCAGCTGGAGGACAGGGCTGGACGAGCAGTACTTC
TRBV5-1	.	TRBD1	TRBJ1-6	15	CASSSGQGFNSPLHF	TGCGCCAGCAGCTCCGGACAGGGGTTTAATTCACCCCTCCACTTT
TRBV5-4	once	.	TRBJ1-6	15	CASSPTRQLNSPLHF	TGTGCCAGCAGCCCTACGAGGCAGTTAAATTCACCCCTCCACTTT
TRBV28	.	.	TRBJ1-5	11	CASSFRQPQHF	TGTGCCAGCAGTTTCCGTCAGCCCCAGCATTTT
TRBV5-6	.	.	TRBJ1-3	14	CASSKDSGGNTIYF	TGTGCCAGCAGTAAGGACAGCGGCGGAAACACCATATATTTT
TRBV5-1	.	TRBD1	TRBJ2-1	15	CASSLAGGVNNEQFF	TGCGCCAGCAGCTTGGCAGGGGGCGTAAACAATGAGCAGTTCTTC
TRBV5-1	.	TRBD1	TRBJ1-4	16	CASSRGYGTGFEKLFF	TGCGCCAGCAGCCGTGGGTATGGGACAGGGTTCGAAAAACTGTTTTTT
TRBV27	.	TRBD1	TRBJ2-3	14	CASSRDRGLRTQYF	TGTGCCAGCAGTAGGGACAGGGGGCTCCGTACGCAGTATTTT
TRBV4-1	.	TRBD2	TRBJ2-3	16	CASSPPGRGIMNTQYF	TGCGCCAGCAGCCCCCCCGGGCGGGGGATCATGAATACGCAGTATTTT
TRBV7-8	.	.	TRBJ2-3	13	CASSPLPAGTQYF	TGTGCCAGCAGCCCTCTACCCGCGGGTACGCAGTATTTT
TRBV21-1	.	.	TRBJ2-3	16	CASSQKGEYLTDTQYF	TGTGCCAGCAGCCAAAAGGGGGAGTACCTCACAGATACGCAGTATTTT
TRBV7-3	.	TRBD1	TRBJ2-7	14	CASSLGTGGSEQYF	TGTGCCAGCAGCTTAGGGACAGGGGGCTCCGAGCAGTACTTC
TRBV28	.	TRBD2	TRBJ2-6	19	CASSPIAPLAGAGANVLTF	TGTGCCAGCAGTCCCATTGCCCCCCTTGCGGGAGCTGGGGCCAACGTCCTGACTTTC
TRBV7-3	.	.	TRBJ2-1	14	CASSLMGPANEQFF	TGTGCCAGCAGCTTAATGGGCCCCGCCAATGAGCAGTTCTTC
TRBV15	.	TRBD1	TRBJ1-5	16	CATSREDRGINQPQHF	TGTGCCACCAGCAGAGAGGACAGGGGCATCAATCAGCCCCAGCATTTT
TRBV6-5	.	.	TRBJ1-1	11	CASSSHTEAFF	TGTGCCAGCAGTTCTCACACTGAAGCTTTCTTT
TRBV28	.	TRBD1	TRBJ2-7	12	CASRQGLYEQYF	TGTGCCAGTCGACAGGGCCTCTACGAGCAGTACTTC
TRBV11-2	.	TRBD1	TRBJ1-1	14	CASRIQGARTEAFF	TGTGCCAGCAGAATCCAGGGGGCGAGAACTGAAGCTTTCTTT
TRBV7-9	.	.	TRBJ2-7	13	CASSLKAFYEQYF	TGTGCCAGCAGCTTAAAAGCCTTCTACGAGCAGTACTTC
TRBV5-1	.	TRBD2	TRBJ2-6	18	CASSLAPGLADGANVLTF	TGCGCCAGCAGCTTGGCCCCGGGACTAGCGGACGGGGCCAACGTCCTGACTTTC